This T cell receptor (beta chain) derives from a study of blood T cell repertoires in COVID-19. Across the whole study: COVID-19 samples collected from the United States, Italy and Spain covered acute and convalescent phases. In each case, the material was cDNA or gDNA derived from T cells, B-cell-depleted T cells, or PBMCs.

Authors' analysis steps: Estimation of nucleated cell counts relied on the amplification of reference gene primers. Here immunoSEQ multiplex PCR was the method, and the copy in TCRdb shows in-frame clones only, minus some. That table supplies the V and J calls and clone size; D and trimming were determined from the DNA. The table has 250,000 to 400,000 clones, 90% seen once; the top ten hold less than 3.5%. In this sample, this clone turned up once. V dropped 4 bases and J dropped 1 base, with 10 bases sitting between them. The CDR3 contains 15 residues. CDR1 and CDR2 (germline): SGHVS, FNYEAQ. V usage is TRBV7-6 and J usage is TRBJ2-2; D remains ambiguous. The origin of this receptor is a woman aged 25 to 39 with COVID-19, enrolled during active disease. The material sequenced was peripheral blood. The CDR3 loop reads CASSSLTGNTGELFF. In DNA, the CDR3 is TGTGCCAGCAGCTCCCTGACGGGGAACACCGGGGAGCTGTTTTTT.